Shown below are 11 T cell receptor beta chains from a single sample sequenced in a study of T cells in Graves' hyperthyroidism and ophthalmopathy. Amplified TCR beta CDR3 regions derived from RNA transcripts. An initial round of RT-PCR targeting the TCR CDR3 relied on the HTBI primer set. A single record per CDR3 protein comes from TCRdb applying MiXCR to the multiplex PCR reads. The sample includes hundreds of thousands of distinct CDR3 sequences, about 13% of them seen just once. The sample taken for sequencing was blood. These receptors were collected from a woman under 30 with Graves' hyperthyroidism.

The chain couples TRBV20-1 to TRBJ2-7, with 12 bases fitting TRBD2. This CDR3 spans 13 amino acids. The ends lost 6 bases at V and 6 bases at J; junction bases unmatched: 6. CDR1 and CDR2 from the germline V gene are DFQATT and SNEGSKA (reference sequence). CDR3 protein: CSAPTSGSVEQYF. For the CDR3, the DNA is TGCAGTGCCCCGACTAGCGGGAGTGTCGAGCAGTACTTC.

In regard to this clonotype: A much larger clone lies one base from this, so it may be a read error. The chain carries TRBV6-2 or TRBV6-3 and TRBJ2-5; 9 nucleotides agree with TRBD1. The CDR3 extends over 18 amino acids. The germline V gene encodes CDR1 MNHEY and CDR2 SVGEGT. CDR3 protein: CASRADYLQDRGQGTQYF. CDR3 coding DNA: TGTGCCAGCAGGGCAGATTACCTCCAGGACAGGGGCCAAGGGACCCAGTACTTC.

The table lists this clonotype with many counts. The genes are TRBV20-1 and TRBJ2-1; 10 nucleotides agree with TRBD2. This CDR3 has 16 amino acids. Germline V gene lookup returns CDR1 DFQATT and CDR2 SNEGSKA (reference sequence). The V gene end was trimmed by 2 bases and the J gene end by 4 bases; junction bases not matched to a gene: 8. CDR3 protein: CSARKASGGSYNEQFF. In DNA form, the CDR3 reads TGCAGTGCTAGAAAGGCTAGCGGGGGTTCATACAATGAGCAGTTCTTC.

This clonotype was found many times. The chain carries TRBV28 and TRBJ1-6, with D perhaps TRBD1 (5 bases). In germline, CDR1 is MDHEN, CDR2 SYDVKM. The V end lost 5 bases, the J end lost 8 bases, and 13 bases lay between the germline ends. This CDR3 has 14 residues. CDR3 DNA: TGTGCCAGCAGTCCGGACATAAGGGATTCACCCCTCCACTTT. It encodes CASSPDIRDSPLHF.

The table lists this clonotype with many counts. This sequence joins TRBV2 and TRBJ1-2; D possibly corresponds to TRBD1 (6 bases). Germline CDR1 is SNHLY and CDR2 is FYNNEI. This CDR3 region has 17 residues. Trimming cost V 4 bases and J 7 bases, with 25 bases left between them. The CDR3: CASSAQGHGSREGGYTF. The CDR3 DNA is TGTGCCAGCAGTGCCCAGGGACATGGGTCGAGAGAGGGTGGCTACACCTTC.

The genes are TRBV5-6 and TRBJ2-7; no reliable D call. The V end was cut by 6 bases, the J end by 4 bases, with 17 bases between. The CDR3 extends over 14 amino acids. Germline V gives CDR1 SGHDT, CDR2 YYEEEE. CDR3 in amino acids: CASTLSPAFYEQYF. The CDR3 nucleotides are TGTGCCAGCACCCTATCCCCGGCCTTTTACGAGCAGTACTTC.

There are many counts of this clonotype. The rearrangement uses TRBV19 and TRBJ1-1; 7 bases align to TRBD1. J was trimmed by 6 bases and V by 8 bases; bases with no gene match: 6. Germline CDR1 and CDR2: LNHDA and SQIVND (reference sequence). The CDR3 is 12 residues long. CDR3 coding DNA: TGTGCCAGTCGCCGACAGGGCGCTGAAGCTTTCTTT. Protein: CASRRQGAEAFF.

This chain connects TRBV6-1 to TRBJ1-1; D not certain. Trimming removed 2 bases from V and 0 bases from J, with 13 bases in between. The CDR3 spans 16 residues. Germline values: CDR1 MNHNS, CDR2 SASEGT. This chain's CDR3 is CASSELLFGMNTEAFF. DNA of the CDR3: TGTGCCAGCAGTGAACTCTTGTTCGGGATGAACACTGAAGCTTTCTTT.

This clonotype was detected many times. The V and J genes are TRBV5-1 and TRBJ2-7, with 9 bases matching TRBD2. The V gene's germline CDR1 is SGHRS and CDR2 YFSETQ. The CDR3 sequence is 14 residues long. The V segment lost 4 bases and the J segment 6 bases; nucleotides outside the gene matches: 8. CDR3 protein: CASSLGGGVGEQYF. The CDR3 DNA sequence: TGCGCCAGCAGCCTCGGCGGGGGGGTGGGCGAGCAGTACTTC.

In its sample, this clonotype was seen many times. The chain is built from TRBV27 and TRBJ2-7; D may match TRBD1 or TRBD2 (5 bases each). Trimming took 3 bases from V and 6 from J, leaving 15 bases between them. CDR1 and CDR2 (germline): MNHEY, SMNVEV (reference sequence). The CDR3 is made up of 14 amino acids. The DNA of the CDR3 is TGTGCCAGCAGTTTTGGGGACGAGTATAGCGAGCAGTACTTC. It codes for CASSFGDEYSEQYF.

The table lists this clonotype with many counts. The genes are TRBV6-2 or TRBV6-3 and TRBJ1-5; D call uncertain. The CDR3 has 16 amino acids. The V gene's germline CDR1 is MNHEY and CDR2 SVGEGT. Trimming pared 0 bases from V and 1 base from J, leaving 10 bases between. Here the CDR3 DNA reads TGTGCCAGCAGTTACTCAGAGGGAGACAGCAATCAGCCCCAGCATTTT. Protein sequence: CASSYSEGDSNQPQHF.